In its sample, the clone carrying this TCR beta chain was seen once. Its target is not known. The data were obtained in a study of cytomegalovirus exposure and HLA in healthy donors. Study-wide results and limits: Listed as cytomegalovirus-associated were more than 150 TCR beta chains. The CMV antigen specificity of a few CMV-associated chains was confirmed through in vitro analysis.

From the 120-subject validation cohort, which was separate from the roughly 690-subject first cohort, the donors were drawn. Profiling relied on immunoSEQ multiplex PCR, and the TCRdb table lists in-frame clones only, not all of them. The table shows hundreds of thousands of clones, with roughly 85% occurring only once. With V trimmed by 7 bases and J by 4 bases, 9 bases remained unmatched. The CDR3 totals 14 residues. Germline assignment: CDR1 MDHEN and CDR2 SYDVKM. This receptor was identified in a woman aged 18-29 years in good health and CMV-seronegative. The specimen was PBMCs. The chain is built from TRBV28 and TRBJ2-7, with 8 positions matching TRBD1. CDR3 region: CASTRQGISYEQYF. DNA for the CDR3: TGTGCCAGCACGAGACAGGGGATATCGTACGAGCAGTACTTC.